The rows below give T cell receptor beta chains drawn from one sample of a study of T cell responses to AZD1222 COVID-19 vaccine. Libraries were prepared by immunoSEQ multiplex PCR; TCRdb keeps only in-frame clonotypes and omits some of them. Of around 130,000 clones listed, 80% to 90% are singletons. Sequencing used peripheral blood, obtained on day 0 of AZD1222 vaccination. Every receptor here comes from an adult in good health. The CDR3 runs from the conserved cysteine through the conserved F or W. D genes are given only for firm matches. Where a row states a size, it is once, few, many or the class of an expanded clone; other rows omit it.

>-|-|TRBV9|TRBJ1-4
TGTGCCAGCAGCGTAGGAGCGGCAACTAATGAAAAACTGTTTTTT
CASSVGAATNEKLFF
>-|-|TRBV5-6|TRBJ1-2
TGTGCCAGCAGCTCGGGGGCCGTGGTGCAGGGCTACACCTTC
CASSSGAVVQGYTF
>-|-|TRBV2|TRBJ1-4
TGTGCCAGCAGTTGGGGAGTCGGTGAAAAACTGTTTTTT
CASSWGVGEKLFF
>-|-|TRBV6-5|TRBJ2-2
TGTGCCAGCAGACCGGGGTCTACGAACACCGGGGAGCTGTTTTTT
CASRPGSTNTGELFF
>-|-|TRBV7-2|TRBJ1-1
TGTGCCAGCAGCTTAGCGCTCGCGCTGAACACTGAAGCTTTCTTT
CASSLALALNTEAFF
>-|-|TRBV27|TRBJ2-2
TGTGCCAGCGGTCGGATAGATAGCACCGGGGAGCTGTTTTTT
CASGRIDSTGELFF
>-|-|TRBV7-2|TRBJ2-7
TGTGCCAGCAGCTTCCCCGGGACAATTTACGAGCAGTACTTC
CASSFPGTIYEQYF
>-|-|TRBV6-5|TRBJ1-2
TGTGCCAGCAGTTACCTGGACTGGGTGGGGGGCTACACCTTC
CASSYLDWVGGYTF
>-|-|TRBV19|TRBJ1-1
TGTGCCAGTAGTATAGCCGGCCAGAACACTGAAGCTTTCTTT
CASSIAGQNTEAFF
>-|-|TRBV6-1|TRBJ2-2
TGTGCCAGCAGTGGCACCGGGACAACAAACACCGGGGAGCTGTTTTTT
CASSGTGTTNTGELFF
>-|-|TRBV5-1|TRBJ2-1
TGCGCCAGCTTCCCTGAGACAGGTTACAATGAGCAGTTCTTC
CASFPETGYNEQFF
>-|-|TRBV3-1/TRBV3-2|TRBJ2-2
TGTGCCAGCAGCCGCCCGGCGCCCGGGGAGCTGTTTTTT
CASSRPAPGELFF
>-|-|TRBV28|TRBJ1-1
TGTGCCAGCAGTTTAGGGCAGGGGAATGAAGCTTTCTTT
CASSLGQGNEAFF
>TRBD1|-|TRBV12-3/TRBV12-4|TRBJ1-5
TGTGCCAGCAGTTTAGAGACAGGGGAAACGAATTTT
CASSLETGETNF
>TRBD2|-|TRBV7-9|TRBJ2-3
TGTGCCAGCAGAAAAGGTGGGAGGGCCACAGATACGCAGTATTTT
CASRKGGRATDTQYF
>-|-|TRBV7-2|TRBJ1-1
TGTGCCAGCAGCTTATTAGGGGGGTTTGGGAACACTGAAGCTTTCTTT
CASSLLGGFGNTEAFF
>-|-|TRBV11-2|TRBJ2-7
TGTGCCAGCAGCTTAGGCAGGGAATACGAGCAGTACTTC
CASSLGREYEQYF
>-|-|TRBV3-1/TRBV3-2|TRBJ1-2
TGTGCCAGCAGCCGAACCCAGGGGCCTGGCTATGGCTACACCTTC
CASSRTQGPGYGYTF
>-|-|TRBV7-7|TRBJ2-5
TGTGCTAGCAGCTTCGCCGTGGGCGAGACCCAGTACTTC
CASSFAVGETQYF
>-|once|TRBV4-1|TRBJ2-7
TGCGCCAGCAGCCTAAGTCTGGGCCCTGGAGGCTACGAGCAGTACTTC
CASSLSLGPGGYEQYF
>-|-|TRBV10-3|TRBJ2-5
TGTGCCATCAGTGAGAGGGACCAAGAGACCCAGTACTTC
CAISERDQETQYF
>-|-|TRBV6-6|TRBJ2-1
TGTGCCAGCAGTTACGGACAGTTATACAATGAGCAGTTCTTC
CASSYGQLYNEQFF
>-|medium-sized|TRBV24-1|TRBJ1-1
TGTGCCACCAGTGATTTGCAAATTCATAAGGGGCACACTGAAGCTTTCTTT
CATSDLQIHKGHTEAFF
>-|once|TRBV6-2/TRBV6-3|TRBJ1-1
TGTGCCAGCAGTTACTCGACGGTGGAGGTCACTGAAGCTTTCTTT
CASSYSTVEVTEAFF
>-|-|TRBV6-5|TRBJ2-7
TGTGCCAGCAGTTACGGGGCAGGCCCCTACGAGCAGTACTTC
CASSYGAGPYEQYF
>-|-|TRBV4-1|TRBJ1-3
TGCGCCAGCAGCCAGCACCCCCTTCTCCGGGGCCGAAACTCTGGAAACACCATATATTTT
CASSQHPLLRGRNSGNTIYF